The rows below give T cell receptor beta chains drawn from one sample of a study of beta chain features in type 1 diabetes. Generated by immunoSEQ multiplex PCR, the TCRdb table keeps only in-frame clones and is missing some. The profile covers around 650,000 clones, with around 12% appearing a single time and more than 0.09% taken by the ten largest. Material for sequencing was naive CD4+ T cells from blood. These receptors came from a young man with type 1 diabetes. Each CDR3 is given with its conserved first and last residue. The D gene is left open where the match is weak. Size is stated for part of the rows, as once, few or many counts, or as a class when the clone is expanded.

J gene: TRBJ1-6; V gene: TRBV19; D gene: .; clone size: .; CDR3 DNA: TGTGCCAGTAGTACATCTCAGGGTAATTCACCCCTCCACTTT; CDR3 protein: CASSTSQGNSPLHF
J gene: TRBJ2-7; V gene: TRBV5-6; D gene: TRBD1; clone size: .; CDR3 DNA: TGTGCCAGCAGCCCACAGGGGGACCCCAGCTACGAGCAGTACTTC; CDR3 protein: CASSPQGDPSYEQYF
J gene: TRBJ2-4; V gene: TRBV6-5; D gene: .; clone size: .; CDR3 DNA: TGTGCCAGCAGTTCCCCTTCCACGGGCTCTAGAGTTGAGTACTTC; CDR3 protein: CASSSPSTGSRVEYF
J gene: TRBJ1-5; V gene: TRBV5-8; D gene: .; clone size: few; CDR3 DNA: TGTGCCAGCAGCTTCAATTCGGGGGCCGGCAATCAGCCCCAGCATTTT; CDR3 protein: CASSFNSGAGNQPQHF
J gene: TRBJ2-5; V gene: TRBV29-1; D gene: .; clone size: few; CDR3 DNA: TGCAGCGTTGTTAGGGAGAGCGAGACCCAGTACTTC; CDR3 protein: CSVVRESETQYF
J gene: TRBJ2-7; V gene: TRBV9; D gene: .; clone size: .; CDR3 DNA: TGTGCCAGCAGCCCCCAGGTGGAGAGCTCCTACGAGCAGTACTTC; CDR3 protein: CASSPQVESSYEQYF
J gene: TRBJ2-7; V gene: TRBV10-1; D gene: .; clone size: .; CDR3 DNA: TGCGCCAGCATTCCAAAGCCCCGGGACCCCGCCTACGAGCAGTACTTC; CDR3 protein: CASIPKPRDPAYEQYF
J gene: TRBJ2-7; V gene: TRBV7-9; D gene: .; clone size: .; CDR3 DNA: TGTGCCAGCAGCCCAATAGGGGCAGCCTACGAGCAGTACTTC; CDR3 protein: CASSPIGAAYEQYF
J gene: TRBJ2-7; V gene: TRBV29-1; D gene: .; clone size: .; CDR3 DNA: TGCAGCGCCTACAGAAACTACGAGCAGTACTTC; CDR3 protein: CSAYRNYEQYF
J gene: TRBJ2-3; V gene: TRBV7-3; D gene: TRBD2; clone size: .; CDR3 DNA: TGTGCCAGCAGCTTAACGTTCTCTAGCGGGGGCACAGATACGCAGTATTTT; CDR3 protein: CASSLTFSSGGTDTQYF
J gene: TRBJ2-2; V gene: TRBV5-1; D gene: TRBD1; clone size: few; CDR3 DNA: TGCGCCAGCAGCGCGGTCGGACAGGGGAATACCGGGGAGCTGTTTTTT; CDR3 protein: CASSAVGQGNTGELFF
J gene: TRBJ2-3; V gene: TRBV6-1; D gene: .; clone size: .; CDR3 DNA: TGTGCCAGCAGTGAAGCGCAGTTGGGGACGCAGTATTTT; CDR3 protein: CASSEAQLGTQYF
J gene: TRBJ2-6; V gene: TRBV25-1; D gene: .; clone size: few; CDR3 DNA: TGTGCCAGCGGACCGCCTTCTGGGGCCAACGTCCTGACTTTC; CDR3 protein: CASGPPSGANVLTF
J gene: TRBJ1-3; V gene: TRBV15; D gene: .; clone size: .; CDR3 DNA: TGTGCCACCAGCAGAGATCCAGGCATCGCTGGAAACACCATATATTTT; CDR3 protein: CATSRDPGIAGNTIYF
J gene: TRBJ1-4; V gene: TRBV4-3; D gene: .; clone size: .; CDR3 DNA: TGCGCCAGCAGCCAAGATCCTGGGAGGGAAAAACTGTTTTTT; CDR3 protein: CASSQDPGREKLFF
J gene: TRBJ2-2; V gene: TRBV5-1; D gene: .; clone size: .; CDR3 DNA: TGCGCCAGCAGCTTTGGACAGAACACCGGGGAGCTGTTTTTT; CDR3 protein: CASSFGQNTGELFF
J gene: TRBJ2-7; V gene: TRBV10-3; D gene: TRBD2; clone size: .; CDR3 DNA: TGTGCCATCAGTGAGTCGAGCGGGGCCTACGAGCAGTACTTC; CDR3 protein: CAISESSGAYEQYF
J gene: TRBJ1-4; V gene: TRBV13; D gene: .; clone size: few; CDR3 DNA: TGTGCCAGCAGCTCGGGACCTGCAACTAATGAAAAACTGTTTTTT; CDR3 protein: CASSSGPATNEKLFF
J gene: TRBJ1-1; V gene: TRBV15; D gene: .; clone size: .; CDR3 DNA: TGTGCCACCAGCAGAGATGAAGGGGCGACCGCTTTCTTT; CDR3 protein: CATSRDEGATAFF
J gene: TRBJ1-1; V gene: TRBV6-1; D gene: TRBD1; clone size: .; CDR3 DNA: TGTGCCAGCACTCGACAGGGAATCGCTGAAGCTTTCTTT; CDR3 protein: CASTRQGIAEAFF
J gene: TRBJ2-7; V gene: TRBV11-2; D gene: .; clone size: few; CDR3 DNA: TGTGCCAGCAGTTTTAGGAGGGAAATGCGATACTACGAGCAGTACTTC; CDR3 protein: CASSFRREMRYYEQYF
J gene: TRBJ2-2; V gene: TRBV4-2; D gene: .; clone size: few; CDR3 DNA: TGTGCCAGCAGCCAAGACCCAGGAACGAACACCGGGGAGCTGTTTTTT; CDR3 protein: CASSQDPGTNTGELFF
J gene: TRBJ1-1; V gene: TRBV4-1; D gene: .; clone size: .; CDR3 DNA: TGCGCCAGCAGCCTTGACAGGTTGAACACTGAAGCTTTCTTT; CDR3 protein: CASSLDRLNTEAFF
J gene: TRBJ2-3; V gene: TRBV11-2; D gene: .; clone size: .; CDR3 DNA: TGTGCCAGCAGCGAACCATATACGCAGTATTTT; CDR3 protein: CASSEPYTQYF
J gene: TRBJ2-5; V gene: TRBV7-3; D gene: TRBD1; clone size: few; CDR3 DNA: TGTGCCAGCAGCTCCGGACAGGGAAAGACCCAGTACTTC; CDR3 protein: CASSSGQGKTQYF
J gene: TRBJ2-5; V gene: TRBV6-5; D gene: .; clone size: few; CDR3 DNA: TGTGCCAGCAGTTACGGCGAGCGCGGGGAGACCCAGTACTTC; CDR3 protein: CASSYGERGETQYF
J gene: TRBJ2-3; V gene: TRBV28; D gene: TRBD2; clone size: .; CDR3 DNA: TGTGCCAGCAGTCGAGCGACTAGCGGATCCACAGATACGCAGTATTTT; CDR3 protein: CASSRATSGSTDTQYF
J gene: TRBJ2-7; V gene: TRBV6-6; D gene: .; clone size: .; CDR3 DNA: TGTGCCAGCAGGGCAGGATACGAGCAGTACTTC; CDR3 protein: CASRAGYEQYF